This is a list of T cell receptor beta chains from one sample in a study of cytomegalovirus exposure and HLA in healthy donors. Method: immunoSEQ multiplex PCR; TCRdb's copy keeps in-frame clones and lacks some. The sample comprises 100,000 or so clones, about 95% of which are singletons, and 0.7% to 0.9% rests with the top ten. Sequencing input: PBMCs. These receptors all come from a woman under 30 in good health and CMV-seronegative. Each CDR3 is given with its conserved first and last residue. D genes are given only for firm matches. Clone size appears in some rows only: once, few, many, or a class for an expanded clone.

NA	NA	TRBV19	TRBJ1-5	CASSISVSGVGQPQHF	TGTGCCAGTAGTATTTCGGTTTCGGGAGTCGGTCAGCCCCAGCATTTT
NA	NA	TRBV30	TRBJ2-1	CAWCRWAGVNEQFF	TGTGCCTGGTGTAGGTGGGCAGGTGTAAATGAGCAGTTCTTC
NA	NA	TRBV7-2	TRBJ2-5	CASSLASTRQETQYF	TGTGCCAGCAGCTTAGCGTCCACTCGCCAAGAGACCCAGTACTTC
NA	NA	TRBV19	TRBJ1-2	CASSILYRDGYTF	TGTGCCAGTAGTATACTCTACAGGGACGGCTACACCTTC
once	TRBD2	TRBV5-1	TRBJ2-5	CASSWEGRETQYF	TGCGCCAGCAGCTGGGAGGGACGAGAGACCCAGTACTTC
NA	NA	TRBV20-1	TRBJ2-7	CSARISYEQYF	TGCAGTGCTAGAATTAGCTACGAGCAGTACTTC
NA	NA	TRBV29-1	TRBJ2-3	CSATETGFLLGTDTQYF	TGCAGCGCTACCGAAACAGGTTTTTTATTGGGCACAGATACGCAGTATTTT
NA	TRBD1	TRBV6-5	TRBJ2-7	CASSYQLDRGDEQYF	TGTGCCAGCAGTTACCAATTGGACAGGGGGGACGAGCAGTACTTC
few	NA	TRBV13	TRBJ2-7	CASTSRGHSYEQYF	TGTGCCAGCACCTCGCGGGGGCACTCCTACGAGCAGTACTTC
NA	NA	TRBV11-3	TRBJ1-2	CASSQPRTGGNYGYTF	TGTGCCAGCAGCCAACCCCGGACCGGAGGAAACTATGGCTACACCTTC
NA	TRBD1	TRBV7-8	TRBJ1-4	CASSLARTGFATNEKLFF	TGTGCCAGCAGCTTAGCCCGGACAGGTTTTGCAACTAATGAAAAACTGTTTTTT
NA	TRBD1	TRBV6-5	TRBJ1-4	CASTTTGGYDEKLFF	TGTGCCAGCACCACAACAGGGGGCTACGATGAAAAACTGTTTTTT
NA	NA	TRBV6-1	TRBJ1-2	CASSDLGRPSGYTF	TGTGCCAGCTCTGATTTGGGGCGGCCCTCTGGCTACACCTTC
NA	TRBD2	TRBV9	TRBJ2-2	CASSKPPTGLAGGAGELFF	TGTGCCAGCTCAAAACCCCCCACGGGGCTAGCGGGAGGTGCCGGGGAGCTGTTTTTT
NA	NA	TRBV6-5	TRBJ1-6	CASNPGQRNSPLHF	TGTGCCAGCAACCCTGGACAGCGTAATTCACCCCTCCACTTT
NA	NA	TRBV13	TRBJ1-2	CASSLDGQSNYGYTF	TGTGCCAGCAGCTTAGACGGACAGTCAAACTATGGCTACACCTTC
once	TRBD1	TRBV9	TRBJ1-1	CASSPRQGRDNTEAFF	TGTGCCAGCAGCCCCCGACAGGGTAGGGATAACACTGAAGCTTTCTTT
NA	NA	TRBV4-3	TRBJ2-7	CASSQGERANYEQYF	TGCGCCAGCAGCCAAGGTGAGCGGGCGAACTACGAGCAGTACTTC
NA	NA	TRBV15	TRBJ1-2	CATSRDWGGDGYTF	TGTGCCACCAGCAGAGATTGGGGAGGGGATGGCTACACCTTC
NA	NA	TRBV6-5	TRBJ1-2	CASWTNGYTF	TGTGCCAGCTGGACTAATGGCTACACCTTC
once	NA	TRBV5-4	TRBJ2-3	CASSLQVGRTDTQYF	TGTGCCAGCAGCTTACAGGTGGGCCGCACAGATACGCAGTATTTT
NA	NA	TRBV6-1	TRBJ1-3	CASTERGDGNTIYF	TGTGCCAGCACCGAAAGAGGAGACGGAAACACCATATATTTT
NA	NA	TRBV27	TRBJ2-2	CASRSNTGDAGELFF	TGTGCCAGCAGATCTAATACGGGGGATGCCGGGGAGCTGTTTTTT
NA	NA	TRBV5-4	TRBJ2-6	CASSLGGEAGANVLTF	TGTGCCAGCAGCTTGGGGGGGGAGGCTGGGGCCAACGTCCTGACTTTC
NA	NA	TRBV7-2	TRBJ2-5	CASSIGGPQETQYF	TGTGCCAGCAGCATAGGAGGGCCCCAGGAGACCCAGTACTTC
NA	NA	TRBV6-5	TRBJ1-5	CASSYGGAGVPQHF	TGTGCCAGCAGTTACGGAGGGGCTGGGGTGCCCCAGCATTTT
NA	TRBD2	TRBV11-2	TRBJ2-1	CASSLQTSVHEQFF	TGTGCCAGCAGCTTACAGACTAGCGTCCATGAGCAGTTCTTC
NA	TRBD1	TRBV7-2	TRBJ1-4	CASSLQTGGNEKLFF	TGTGCCAGCAGCTTACAAACAGGGGGCAATGAAAAACTGTTTTTT
NA	TRBD1	TRBV4-2	TRBJ1-2	CASSQTGDYGYTF	TGTGCCAGCAGCCAGACAGGGGACTATGGCTACACCTTC
NA	TRBD1	TRBV11-3	TRBJ2-1	CASSFVSGTDTYNEQFF	TGTGCCAGCAGCTTCGTCTCCGGGACAGACACCTACAATGAGCAGTTCTTC
NA	NA	TRBV12-5	TRBJ2-5	CASGLADEETQYF	TGTGCTAGTGGGTTAGCGGATGAAGAGACCCAGTACTTC
NA	TRBD1	TRBV27	TRBJ2-7	CASSFSGQVYEQYF	TGTGCCAGCAGTTTTTCGGGACAGGTCTACGAGCAGTACTTC
NA	NA	TRBV5-8	TRBJ1-1	CASQGQLNTEAFF	TGTGCCAGCCAGGGACAACTGAACACTGAAGCTTTCTTT